Below, 21 T cell receptor beta chains from the same sample are listed, as sequenced in a study of blood T cell repertoires in COVID-19. The table came from immunoSEQ multiplex PCR; TCRdb's copy has only in-frame clones and leaves some out. The data contain roughly 100,000 clones, about 80% of them singletons. Sequencing was done on a sample of peripheral blood. All receptors come from a human donor in a cohort sampled during active COVID-19.

V is TRBV19 and J is TRBJ1-6, with 7 positions matching TRBD1. Losses at the gene ends were 4 bases for V and 8 bases for J; bases not matched to a gene: 11. Germline V gives CDR1 LNHDA, CDR2 SQIVND (reference sequence). This CDR3 has 16 residues. The CDR3, as DNA: TGTGCCAGTAGTACTTCCAGGGGGATCGTGTATTCACCCCTCCACTTT. This sequence encodes CASSTSRGIVYSPLHF.

This clone was found once. The chain couples TRBV9 to TRBJ2-3; the match to TRBD2 covers 14 bases. This CDR3 comprises 20 residues. Per germline, CDR1 SGDLS and CDR2 YYNGEE. The V segment lost 0 bases and the J segment 2 bases; nucleotides outside the gene matches: 11. CDR3 amino acids: CASSVGLAGGARVYTDTQYF. Here the CDR3 DNA reads TGTGCCAGCAGCGTAGGACTAGCGGGGGGGGCAAGGGTTTACACAGATACGCAGTATTTT. Using reference TRBV9 and TRBJ2-3 for the parts outside the CDR3, the full variable domain is DSGVTQTPKHLITATGQRVTLRCSPRSGDLSVYWYQQSLDQGLQFLIQYYNGEERAKGNILERFSAQQFPDLHSELNLSSLELGDSALYFCASSVGLAGGARVYTDTQYFGPGTRLTVL.

The chain is built from TRBV7-2 and TRBJ2-1; tentatively, D is TRBD1 (6 bases). Germline CDR1 and CDR2: SGHTA and FQGNSA. Trimming left V 1 base short and J 8 bases short, with 12 bases between. This CDR3 contains 14 residues. The CDR3 protein is CASSLVGAAHEQFF. For the CDR3, the DNA is TGTGCCAGCAGCTTAGTGGGGGCAGCCCATGAGCAGTTCTTC.

This clone was observed a handful of times. The chain uses TRBV4-2 and TRBJ2-7; a weak D match, TRBD2 (5 bases). Germline V gene sequence: CDR1 LGHNA, CDR2 YNFKEQ. This CDR3 has 14 amino acids. V was trimmed by 1 base and J by 3 bases, leaving 10 bases between them. The CDR3 spells CASSQVGSGYEQYF. In DNA form, the CDR3 reads TGTGCCAGCAGCCAAGTTGGCAGCGGCTACGAGCAGTACTTC.

This rearrangement joins TRBV27 to TRBJ1-5; tentatively, D is TRBD1 (6 bases). V was shortened by 8 bases and J by 0 bases, with 14 bases between the two germline ends. This CDR3 spans 15 amino acids. Germline CDR1 reads MNHEY; CDR2 reads SMNVEV (reference sequence). The CDR3 DNA reads TGTGCCAGCCGAGAGGGGGTTATTAGCAATCAGCCCCAGCATTTT. Protein: CASREGVISNQPQHF.

The rearrangement links TRBV3-1 (or the pseudogene TRBV3-2) to TRBJ1-1; D is unresolved. This CDR3 has 11 amino acids. V gave up 6 bases and J gave up 4 bases, with 6 bases separating them. Germline V gene sequence: CDR1 LGHDT, CDR2 YNNKEL (reference sequence). CDR3 loop: CASRRATEAFF. In nucleotides, the CDR3 is TGTGCCAGCAGGAGGGCCACTGAAGCTTTCTTT.

The chain recombines TRBV3-1 (or the pseudogene TRBV3-2) with TRBJ1-2; 9 bases fit TRBD1. CDR1 is LGHDT and CDR2 is YNNKEL in the germline V gene (reference sequence). The length of the CDR3 is 15 residues. V was clipped by 1 base and J by 7 bases; unmatched bases: 7. The DNA of the CDR3 is TGTGCCAGCAGCCAAGCCGGGACAGGGCAGACTGGCTACACCTTC. As protein: CASSQAGTGQTGYTF.

The chain couples TRBV9 to TRBJ2-2; no firm D call. Per the germline V gene, CDR1 is SGDLS and CDR2 is YYNGEE. The CDR3 contains 17 residues. Trimming pared 4 bases from V and 8 bases from J, leaving 24 bases between. CDR3 bases: TGTGCCAGCAGCCCCCCGGGTCTCCACATGCCCCCAGGGGAGCTGTTTTTT. This codes for CASSPPGLHMPPGELFF. Together with reference TRBV9 and TRBJ2-2, the CDR3 gives the full variable domain: DSGVTQTPKHLITATGQRVTLRCSPRSGDLSVYWYQQSLDQGLQFLIQYYNGEERAKGNILERFSAQQFPDLHSELNLSSLELGDSALYFCASSPPGLHMPPGELFFGEGSRLTVL.

The V call is TRBV11-3, the J call TRBJ2-7, with D unclear. With 5 bases removed from V and 2 bases from J, the gap between germline ends came to 16 bases. In germline, CDR1 is SGHNT, CDR2 YENEEA. The CDR3 is made up of 15 amino acids. CDR3 coding DNA: TGTGCCAGCAGCCAACGAGATACTTCGGCCTACGAGCAGTACTTC. This codes for CASSQRDTSAYEQYF.

The chain employs TRBV11-2 and TRBJ2-5; a weak D match, TRBD2 (6 bases). The V gene's germline CDR1 is SGHAT and CDR2 FQNNGV. The length of the CDR3 is 15 residues. V lost 4 bases to trimming and J lost 3 bases, with 15 bases between them. The CDR3 DNA sequence: TGTGCCAGCAGCTACTCTGCGGTAGCGGAAGAGACCCAGTACTTC. Protein product: CASSYSAVAEETQYF.

The rearrangement uses TRBV5-4 and TRBJ1-1, with D possibly being TRBD1 (6 bases). The CDR3 runs 15 residues. Per the germline V gene, CDR1 is SGHNT and CDR2 is YYREEE (reference sequence). V dropped 7 bases and J dropped 0 bases, with 16 bases sitting between them. CDR3 DNA sequence: TGTGCCAGCCGGGGGCAGGGGAGGGTGAACACTGAAGCTTTCTTT. Amino acid sequence: CASRGQGRVNTEAFF. Together with reference TRBV5-4 and TRBJ1-1, the CDR3 gives the full variable domain: ETGVTQSPTHLIKTRGQQVTLRCSSQSGHNTVSWYQQALGQGPQFIFQYYREEENGRGNFPPRFSGLQFPNYSSELNVNALELDDSALYLCASRGQGRVNTEAFFGQGTRLTVV.

The rearrangement uses TRBV3-1 (or the pseudogene TRBV3-2) and TRBJ1-1; D remains ambiguous. The V end was cut by 1 base, the J end by 1 base, with 16 bases between. CDR1 is LGHDT, CDR2 YNNKEL, per germline (reference sequence). The length of the CDR3 is 17 residues. The CDR3 DNA sequence: TGTGCCAGCAGCCAAGGGTTGGAGAGGATAACGAACACTGAAGCTTTCTTT. It translates to CASSQGLERITNTEAFF.

This CDR3 is CASSPVTSGGAYEQYF. In DNA, the CDR3 is TGTGCCAGCAGTCCGGTGACTAGCGGGGGGGCTTACGAGCAGTACTTC. The rearrangement joins TRBV27 to TRBJ2-7; 14 bases align to TRBD2. J lost 4 bases, V lost 5 bases, and 7 bases had no gene match. This CDR3 is built from 16 residues. Germline V gene lookup returns CDR1 MNHEY and CDR2 SMNVEV (reference sequence).

V is TRBV19 and J is TRBJ2-1; TRBD1 matches 8 bases. The germline gives CDR1 LNHDA, CDR2 SQIVND (reference sequence). V lost 9 bases, J lost 6 bases, and 13 bases stayed unmatched. This CDR3 comprises 15 residues. The CDR3 sequence is CASLRPGTGANEQFF. The CDR3 nucleotides read TGTGCCAGCCTCAGGCCAGGGACAGGTGCCAATGAGCAGTTCTTC.

CDR3 coding DNA: TGTGCCAGCACCCGATGGGGGCAAAACGAAGCTTTCTTT. Encoded protein: CASTRWGQNEAFF. The gene calls are TRBV12-3 or TRBV12-4 and TRBJ1-1, with D perhaps TRBD1 (6 bases). The CDR3 is made up of 13 amino acids. V was cut by 7 bases and J by 8 bases, with 17 bases left in between.

The chain carries TRBV2 and TRBJ1-1, with D possibly TRBD1 on 6 matching bases. The CDR3 has 15 amino acids. V lost 6 bases and J 0 bases, leaving 14 bases between the germline ends. The V gene's germline CDR1 is SNHLY and CDR2 FYNNEI. The CDR3 here is CASSSDSPLNTEAFF. CDR3 DNA sequence: TGTGCCAGCAGCTCGGACAGCCCCTTGAACACTGAAGCTTTCTTT.

The rearrangement joins TRBV2 to TRBJ2-3; possible D gene TRBD1, 6 bases. This CDR3 is built from 16 residues. Germline assignment: CDR1 SNHLY and CDR2 FYNNEI. The germline V and J ends were trimmed by 1 base and 0 bases, with 11 bases remaining between them. CDR3 nucleotide sequence: TGTGCCAGCAGTGAAGTTGAGGGGACAAGCACAGATACGCAGTATTTT. It is translated as CASSEVEGTSTDTQYF.

V usage is TRBV7-2 and J usage is TRBJ1-6; 11 bases are shared with TRBD1. The germline CDR1 and CDR2 sequences are SGHTA and FQGNSA. The CDR3 contains 15 residues. V was clipped by 1 base and J by 9 bases; unmatched bases: 2. The CDR3, as DNA: TGTGCCAGCAGCTTAGGGACAGGGGGCTTTTCACCCCTCCACTTT. Protein: CASSLGTGGFSPLHF. Full variable domain (missing parts from reference TRBV7-2 and TRBJ1-6): GAGVSQSPSNKVTEKGKDVELRCDPISGHTALYWYRQSLGQGLEFLIYFQGNSAPDKSGLPSDRFSAERTGGSVSTLTIQRTQQEDSAVYLCASSLGTGGFSPLHFGNGTRLTVT.

This clone has a count of ten or more. The chain recombines TRBV5-4 with TRBJ2-3; TRBD2 matches 8 bases. The CDR3 is made up of 14 amino acids. The V gene end was trimmed by 2 bases and the J gene end by 1 base; junction bases not matched to a gene: 0. Germline-derived CDR1 and CDR2 are SGHNT and YYREEE (reference sequence). The CDR3 DNA sequence: TGTGCCAGCAGCTTCGGGGGGGGCACAGATACGCAGTATTTT. Protein product: CASSFGGGTDTQYF.

DNA of the CDR3: TGTGCCAGCCAGGGGGACGGGCAGCCCCAGCATTTT. Its translation is CASQGDGQPQHF. The chain recombines TRBV2 with TRBJ1-5, with 7 bases fitting TRBD1. In germline, CDR1 is SNHLY, CDR2 FYNNEI. Germline trimming cut 8 bases from V and 7 bases from J; bases unmatched to any gene: 5. The CDR3 has 12 amino acids.

This clone occurred once. The gene calls are TRBV10-3 and TRBJ1-6, with D possibly being TRBD1 (5 bases). Between the trimmed V and J ends, which lost 6 bases and 8 bases, there was a span of 11 bases. CDR3 size: 13 residues. CDR1 is ENHRY and CDR2 is SYGVKD in the germline V gene. The CDR3 spells CAIRAPGDSPLHF. The CDR3 DNA follows: TGTGCCATCAGGGCCCCGGGGGATTCACCCCTCCACTTT.